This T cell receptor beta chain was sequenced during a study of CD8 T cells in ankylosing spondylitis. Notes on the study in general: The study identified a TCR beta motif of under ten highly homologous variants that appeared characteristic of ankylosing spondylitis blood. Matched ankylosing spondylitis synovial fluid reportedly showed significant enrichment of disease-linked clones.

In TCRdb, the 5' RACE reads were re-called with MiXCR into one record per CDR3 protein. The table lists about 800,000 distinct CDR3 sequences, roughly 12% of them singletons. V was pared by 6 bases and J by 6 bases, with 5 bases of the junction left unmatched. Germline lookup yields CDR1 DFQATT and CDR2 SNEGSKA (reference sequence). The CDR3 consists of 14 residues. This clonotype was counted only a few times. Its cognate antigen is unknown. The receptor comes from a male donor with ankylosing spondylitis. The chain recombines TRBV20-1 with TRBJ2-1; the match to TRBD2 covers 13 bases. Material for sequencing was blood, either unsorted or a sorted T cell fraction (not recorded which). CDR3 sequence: CSAKTSGRTNEQFF. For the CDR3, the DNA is TGCAGTGCCAAGACTAGCGGGAGGACCAATGAGCAGTTCTTC.